The 28 T cell receptor beta chains in this list originate from one sample, sequenced in a study of OX40 agonist ivuxolimab in advanced cancers. Receptor amplification or capture employed the immunoSEQ multiplex PCR assay. TCRdb holds this immuneACCESS table with in-frame rearrangements only. Some clones are missing; in checked studies, unresolved V genes explain under half, and the rest has no known cause. Across this sample there are 82,000 or so clones, with more than 80% seen only once. The ten largest clonotypes hold approximately 2.3% of the sample. The starting material was CD4+ or CD8+ T cells sorted from blood, obtained in a trial of the OX40 agonist ivuxolimab. Every receptor here comes from an adult with an advanced solid tumor such as melanoma, head and neck, liver or kidney cancer.

The gene calls are TRBV7-2 and TRBJ1-6; 7 bases are a match to TRBD1. This CDR3 is built from 14 residues. V gave up 5 bases and J gave up 8 bases; unmatched junction bases: 6. Germline CDR1 is SGHTA and CDR2 is FQGNSA. This CDR3 is CASSIRQGDSPLHF. Written as DNA, the CDR3 is TGTGCCAGCAGCATACGACAGGGAGATTCACCCCTCCACTTT.

The chain joins TRBV5-4 to TRBJ2-1, with D unresolved. CDR1 is SGHNT and CDR2 is YYREEE in the germline V gene (reference sequence). The CDR3 extends over 14 amino acids. Trimming left V 0 bases short and J 8 bases short, with 12 bases between. The CDR3 loop is CASSLALTRDEQFF. The CDR3 coding sequence is TGTGCCAGCAGCTTGGCCTTAACGCGCGATGAGCAGTTCTTC.

The genes are TRBV6-5 and TRBJ2-3, with 12 bases aligning to TRBD2. The CDR3 has 13 amino acids. Germline V gene lookup returns CDR1 MNHEY and CDR2 SVGAGI. Here the CDR3 reads CGTSGARTDTQYF. In nucleotides, the CDR3 is TGTGGGACTAGCGGGGCGCGCACAGATACGCAGTATTTT.

V is TRBV4-1 and J is TRBJ2-7; possible D gene TRBD2, 6 bases. Germline V gene data show CDR1 as MGHRA and CDR2 as YSYEKL. The length of the CDR3 is 17 residues. Deletions cut 0 bases from V and 2 bases from J, with 17 bases between. Here the CDR3 reads CASSQDGVAGPPYEQYF. The CDR3 DNA follows: TGCGCCAGCAGCCAAGATGGGGTTGCGGGGCCGCCCTACGAGCAGTACTTC.

The chain combines TRBV2 with TRBJ1-4; D perhaps matches TRBD1 (5 bases). The CDR3 length is 17 residues. Per germline, CDR1 SNHLY and CDR2 FYNNEI. Trimming stripped 10 bases from V and 1 base from J, with 22 bases between. The CDR3 DNA reads TGTGCCACCACCCCGTTCATTCCGGGGGAAACTAATGAAAAACTGTTTTTT. It encodes CATTPFIPGETNEKLFF. The full variable domain, in which reference TRBV2 and TRBJ1-4 provide the parts outside the CDR3, is EPEVTQTPSHQVTQMGQEVILRCVPISNHLYFYWYRQILGQKVEFLVSFYNNEISEKSEIFDDQFSVERPDGSNFTLKIRSTKLEDSAMYFCATTPFIPGETNEKLFFGSGTQLSVL.

V gene TRBV9 combines with J gene TRBJ1-6; 7 bases align to TRBD1. The V gene's germline CDR1 is SGDLS and CDR2 YYNGEE. V was pared by 4 bases and J by 4 bases, with 8 bases of the junction left unmatched. There are 16 residues in the CDR3. CDR3 bases: TGTGCCAGCAGCACAGGGGAAAACAATTATAATTCACCCCTCCACTTT. Amino acids: CASSTGENNYNSPLHF. The full variable domain, rest sourced from reference TRBV9 and TRBJ1-6, is DSGVTQTPKHLITATGQRVTLRCSPRSGDLSVYWYQQSLDQGLQFLIQYYNGEERAKGNILERFSAQQFPDLHSELNLSSLELGDSALYFCASSTGENNYNSPLHFGNGTRLTVT.

Only one count was recorded for this clone. The chain is built from TRBV7-2 and TRBJ1-1; D perhaps matches TRBD1 (5 bases). The germline V gene encodes CDR1 SGHTA and CDR2 FQGNSA. Trimming shortened V by 5 bases and J by 1 base, and 8 bases separated the two germline ends. The CDR3 covers 13 residues. CDR3 sequence reads: CASSQQENTEAFF. The CDR3 DNA sequence: TGTGCCAGCAGCCAACAGGAGAACACTGAAGCTTTCTTT. Looking up the rest from reference TRBV7-2 and TRBJ1-1 gives the full variable domain: GAGVSQSPSNKVTEKGKDVELRCDPISGHTALYWYRQSLGQGLEFLIYFQGNSAPDKSGLPSDRFSAERTGGSVSTLTIQRTQQEDSAVYLCASSQQENTEAFFGQGTRLTVV.

The genes are TRBV9 and TRBJ2-5, with a weak D call TRBD1 (6 bases). The CDR3 totals 14 residues. Trimming pared 7 bases from V and 5 bases from J, leaving 18 bases between. Germline-derived CDR1 and CDR2 are SGDLS and YYNGEE. The CDR3 DNA reads TGTGCCAGCGGGGCAGGGGCCTCCCAGGAGACCCAGTACTTC. It yields the protein CASGAGASQETQYF.

This chain uses TRBV28 with TRBJ2-1; 8 bases agree with TRBD2. Germline assignment: CDR1 MDHEN and CDR2 SYDVKM. This CDR3 has 20 residues. The junction had 14 bases not matched to a gene; V was cut back by 1 base and J by 0 bases. The CDR3 here is CASSLYPGLAQPFSYNEQFF. DNA of the CDR3: TGTGCCAGCAGTTTATACCCCGGACTAGCCCAACCATTCTCCTACAATGAGCAGTTCTTC.

The V and J genes are TRBV30 and TRBJ1-6; D gene ambiguous. The CDR3 has 15 amino acids. The V and J ends lost 3 bases and 9 bases respectively, with 18 bases between them. Germline CDR1 reads GTSNPN; CDR2 reads SVGIG (reference sequence). The chain's CDR3 is CAWRRLATQPSPLHF. In DNA, the CDR3 is TGTGCCTGGAGGAGATTGGCCACCCAACCTTCACCCCTCCACTTT.

The chain uses TRBV2 and TRBJ2-5; 12 bases agree with TRBD2. Germline assignment: CDR1 SNHLY and CDR2 FYNNEI. The CDR3 is 15 amino acids. Trimming at V came to 7 bases and at J to 2 bases, leaving 5 bases not matched to a gene. DNA for the CDR3: TGTGCCAGCACTAAACTAGCGGGGGGTCAAGAGACCCAGTACTTC. Protein product: CASTKLAGGQETQYF.

This clone was found a few times. The rearrangement links TRBV27 to TRBJ2-7; D is ambiguous. This CDR3 contains 13 residues. V was clipped by 8 bases and J by 2 bases, with 13 bases between them. The V gene's germline CDR1 is MNHEY and CDR2 SMNVEV (reference sequence). CDR3 amino acids: CASRRNGPYEQYF. For the CDR3, the DNA is TGTGCCAGCCGAAGAAACGGTCCCTACGAGCAGTACTTC.

The rearrangement joins TRBV5-1 to TRBJ1-2; 8 bases map to TRBD1. J was trimmed by 8 bases and V by 4 bases; bases with no gene match: 13. Germline CDR1 reads SGHRS; CDR2 reads YFSETQ. This CDR3 has 15 amino acids. The CDR3 DNA sequence: TGCGCCAGCAGCGGAGGACAGGGAGCCCTGACGGGCTACACCTTC. It is translated as CASSGGQGALTGYTF.

This clone was observed a handful of times. This sequence joins TRBV7-9 and TRBJ1-1; D gene uncertain. Trimming took 2 bases from V and 6 from J, leaving 7 bases between them. This CDR3 has 12 residues. In germline, CDR1 is SEHNR, CDR2 FQNEAQ (reference sequence). The CDR3 nucleotides are TGTGCCAGCAGCTTAAGGGCAGCTGAAGCTTTCTTT. Amino acids: CASSLRAAEAFF.

The chain uses TRBV6-1 and TRBJ1-6; D not certain. V was shortened by 1 base and J by 10 bases, with 11 bases between the two germline ends. There are 14 residues in the CDR3. Germline loops: CDR1 MNHNS, CDR2 SASEGT. The CDR3 DNA is TGTGCCAGCAGTGAAGGGGCTCTGGGGTCACCCCTCCACTTT. Encoded protein: CASSEGALGSPLHF.

The chain combines TRBV28 with TRBJ2-1; 8 bases are a match to TRBD1. V trimming: 6 bases; J trimming: 4 bases; junction bases outside the gene matches: 8. CDR3 length: 15 amino acids. Germline V gives CDR1 MDHEN, CDR2 SYDVKM. The CDR3 sequence is CASRTGQGSYNEQFF. The CDR3 coding sequence is TGTGCCAGCAGGACTGGACAGGGTTCGTACAATGAGCAGTTCTTC.

This rearrangement joins TRBV7-3 to TRBJ2-5, with D possibly TRBD2 on 6 matching bases. The germline gives CDR1 SGHTA, CDR2 FQGTGA. This CDR3 is built from 15 residues. Deletions cut 2 bases from V and 1 base from J, with 11 bases between. The CDR3: CASSLWGGAQETQYF. The CDR3 nucleotides are TGTGCCAGCAGCTTATGGGGCGGGGCCCAAGAGACCCAGTACTTC.

The chain recombines TRBV9 with TRBJ2-7; 10 nucleotides line up with TRBD1. This CDR3 comprises 15 residues. Germline loops: CDR1 SGDLS, CDR2 YYNGEE. J lost 3 bases, V lost 4 bases, and 7 bases had no gene match. CDR3 region: CASSISGTGDYEQYF. CDR3 sequence (DNA): TGTGCCAGCAGCATCTCCGGGACAGGGGACTACGAGCAGTACTTC.

The genes are TRBV5-3 and TRBJ1-2, with no clear D. TRBV5-3 is sorted into the ORF group, with uncertain function. Between the trimmed V and J ends, which lost 1 base and 8 bases, there was a span of 9 bases. This CDR3 region has 12 residues. CDR3 in DNA: TGTGCCAGAAGCTTGAAACCGGGGGGCTACACCTTC. This codes for CARSLKPGGYTF.

The V call is TRBV5-1, the J call TRBJ1-1; 7 positions agree with TRBD1. The V gene end was trimmed by 4 bases and the J gene end by 0 bases; junction bases not matched to a gene: 6. Germline CDR1 reads SGHRS; CDR2 reads YFSETQ. The CDR3 contains 15 residues. The CDR3 reads CASSQSQGLNTEAFF. In DNA, the CDR3 is TGCGCCAGCAGCCAATCACAGGGGCTGAACACTGAAGCTTTCTTT. Together with reference TRBV5-1 and TRBJ1-1, the CDR3 gives the full variable domain: KAGVTQTPRYLIKTRGQQVTLSCSPISGHRSVSWYQQTPGQGLQFLFEYFSETQRNKGNFPGRFSGRQFSNSRSEMNVSTLELGDSALYLCASSQSQGLNTEAFFGQGTRLTVV.

The table lists this clone with a few counts. The rearrangement links TRBV14 to TRBJ1-2; no clear D gene. Germline V gene data show CDR1 as SGHDN and CDR2 as FVKESK. This CDR3 contains 13 residues. Trimming cost V 4 bases and J 4 bases, with 10 bases left between them. The CDR3 region is CASSRPYGYGYTF. DNA of the CDR3: TGTGCCAGCAGCCGGCCGTATGGCTATGGCTACACCTTC.

V usage is TRBV25-1 and J usage is TRBJ2-1; 10 nucleotides agree with TRBD2. The ends lost 4 bases at V and 3 bases at J; junction bases unmatched: 3. Germline-derived CDR1 and CDR2 are MGHDK and SYGVNS. The length of the CDR3 is 15 residues. CDR3 residues: CASSVAGGIYNEQFF. The DNA of the CDR3 is TGTGCCAGCAGTGTAGCGGGGGGTATCTACAATGAGCAGTTCTTC.

The chain couples TRBV4-3 to TRBJ2-1; 8 nucleotides agree with TRBD1. CDR3 length: 14 residues. Looked up from germline, CDR1 is LGHNA and CDR2 is YSLEER. The V gene end was trimmed by 4 bases and the J gene end by 4 bases; junction bases not matched to a gene: 3. The CDR3 region is CASSPRQGYNEQFF. CDR3 nucleotide sequence: TGCGCCAGCAGCCCCCGACAGGGGTACAATGAGCAGTTCTTC.

This clone was seen only once. The chain uses TRBV5-4 and TRBJ2-2, with 13 nucleotides matching TRBD2. This CDR3 is built from 16 residues. With V trimmed by 4 bases and J by 7 bases, 7 bases remained unmatched. Germline V gene data show CDR1 as SGHNT and CDR2 as YYREEE (reference sequence). CDR3: CASSRPTSGGLGELFF. The DNA of the CDR3 is TGTGCCAGCAGCCGCCCGACTAGCGGGGGGCTCGGGGAGCTGTTTTTT.

V is TRBV5-1 and J is TRBJ2-7; D call uncertain. Trimming left V 0 bases short and J 0 bases short, with 7 bases between. Per the germline V gene, CDR1 is SGHRS and CDR2 is YFSETQ. The CDR3 is 14 residues long. CDR3 in amino acids: CASSLGWGSYEQYF. For the CDR3, the DNA is TGCGCCAGCAGCTTGGGTTGGGGCTCCTACGAGCAGTACTTC.

The V gene is TRBV30, the J gene TRBJ1-2, with TRBD1 as a possible D gene (6 bases). The V end lost 3 bases, the J end lost 4 bases, and 21 bases lay between the germline ends. The CDR3 sequence is 16 residues long. Germline V gene lookup returns CDR1 GTSNPN and CDR2 SVGIG (reference sequence). The chain's CDR3 is CAWSTGGQGGGYGYTF. The CDR3 DNA follows: TGTGCCTGGAGCACCGGGGGGCAGGGCGGCGGCTATGGCTACACCTTC. The full variable domain, in which reference TRBV30 and TRBJ1-2 provide the parts outside the CDR3, is SQTIHQWPATLVQPVGSPLSLECTVEGTSNPNLYWYRQAAGRGLQLLFYSVGIGQISSEVPQNLSASRPQDRQFILSSKKLLLSDSGFYLCAWSTGGQGGGYGYTFGSGTRLTVV.

This chain connects TRBV4-2 to TRBJ2-5, with D perhaps TRBD1 (5 bases). The DNA end favors TRBJ2-7, so the J call may be wrong. Germline CDR1 LGHNA, CDR2 YNFKEQ. The CDR3 contains 15 residues. As DNA, the CDR3 is TGTGCCAGCAGCCAAGTTAGACAGACCAACTACGAGCAGTACTTC. This encodes CASSQVRQTNYEQYF.

This chain uses TRBV5-1 with TRBJ2-3; D is possibly TRBD2 (7 bases). Germline-derived CDR1 and CDR2 are SGHRS and YFSETQ. The CDR3 runs to 14 residues. The V end was cut by 3 bases, the J end by 2 bases, with 10 bases between. The CDR3 protein is CASSWGGHTDTQYF. The CDR3, as DNA: TGCGCCAGCAGCTGGGGGGGCCACACAGATACGCAGTATTTT.